The T cell receptor (beta chain) under discussion was sequenced for a study of blood T cell repertoires in COVID-19. Study as a whole: Researchers got acute and convalescent COVID-19 samples from the United States, Italy and Spain. The cDNA or gDNA used as material had been derived from T cells, B-cell-depleted T cells, or PBMCs.

In the original workflow: Reference gene primer amplification yielded estimated nucleated cell counts. The protocol was immunoSEQ multiplex PCR, while the TCRdb copy is restricted to in-frame clones and leaves out a portion. That table is the source of V, J and clone size, and D and trimming were worked out from the DNA. The sample yields 81,000 or so clones, more than 80% seen once. The germline V and J ends were trimmed by 5 bases and 4 bases, with 9 bases remaining between them. Germline V gene data show CDR1 as KGHSH and CDR2 as LQKENI. The CDR3 runs 13 residues. The sequence was collected from a human donor in a cohort sampled during active COVID-19. V usage is TRBV18 and J usage is TRBJ2-1; D is unclear. Sequenced: peripheral blood. CDR3 loop: CASSLSLYNEQFF. The CDR3 DNA reads as TGTGCCAGCTCATTGTCCCTTTACAATGAGCAGTTCTTC. The full variable domain, completed using reference TRBV18 and TRBJ2-1, is NAGVMQNPRHLVRRRGQEARLRCSPMKGHSHVYWYRQLPEEGLKFMVYLQKENIIDESGMPKERFSAEFPKEGPSILRIQQVVRGDSAAYFCASSLSLYNEQFFGPGTRLTVL.